A single sample gave rise to the 20 T cell receptor beta chains below, sequenced in a study of blood T cells in healthy people across ages. It was with a sample-barcoded 5' primer and a J-beta primer mix that a second PCR of about 6 to 11 cycles was run. Each CDR3 protein gets one entry after TCRdb re-called the 5' RACE reads with MiXCR. The sample contains approximately 810,000 distinct CDR3 sequences, 36% of which appear only once. Sequencing was done on a sample of blood. Receptor source: a man between 18 and 29 years old in good health.

In nucleotides, the CDR3 is TGTGCCAGCAGCCAAGAGTTGGACGGACTAAATCCCTCGCAGTATTTT. Translation gives CASSQELDGLNPSQYF. This chain uses TRBV4-2 with TRBJ2-3; perhaps TRBD2 as D (6 bases). CDR1 is LGHNA, CDR2 YNFKEQ, per germline. CDR3 length: 16 residues. Trimming left V 0 bases short and J 10 bases short, with 20 bases between.

In its sample, this clonotype was seen a few times. The chain employs TRBV7-2 and TRBJ2-2; TRBD1 matches at 8 bases. This CDR3 is 15 amino acids long. Germline CDR1 and CDR2: SGHTA and FQGNSA. J gave up 2 bases and V 5 bases, and 4 bases lay outside the gene matches. Here the CDR3 DNA reads TGTGCCAGCAGCCCGACAGGGGTCAACACCGGGGAGCTGTTTTTT. Translation gives CASSPTGVNTGELFF.

This clonotype was seen only a few times. The V gene is TRBV12-3 or TRBV12-4, the J gene TRBJ1-3; TRBD1 matches at 8 bases. This CDR3 is 14 amino acids long. The V segment lost 3 bases and the J segment 6 bases; nucleotides outside the gene matches: 4. This chain's CDR3 is CASSLRTGINTIYF. The CDR3 DNA follows: TGTGCCAGCAGTTTGAGGACAGGGATAAACACCATATATTTT.

The rearrangement uses TRBV2 and TRBJ2-4, with D possibly TRBD2 on 5 matching bases. V lost 6 bases and J lost 1, with 10 bases in between. The CDR3 contains 14 residues. The germline CDR1 and CDR2 sequences are SNHLY and FYNNEI. CDR3 coding DNA: TGTGCCAGCAGGGGGAGTTGGGCCAAAAACATTCAGTACTTC. It codes for CASRGSWAKNIQYF. The entire variable domain, with the rest obtained from reference TRBV2 and TRBJ2-4, is as follows: EPEVTQTPSHQVTQMGQEVILRCVPISNHLYFYWYRQILGQKVEFLVSFYNNEISEKSEIFDDQFSVERPDGSNFTLKIRSTKLEDSAMYFCASRGSWAKNIQYFGAGTRLSVL.

V is TRBV10-3 and J is TRBJ2-1, with 8 nucleotides matching TRBD1. The last part of the DNA fits TRBJ2-7 better; the J call may be wrong. The CDR3 is 13 amino acids. CDR1 is ENHRY, CDR2 SYGVKD, per germline. CDR3 amino acids: CAISGQGNNEQYF. The DNA of the CDR3 is TGTGCCATCAGTGGACAGGGGAACAACGAGCAGTACTTC.

This clonotype was found many times. The rearrangement joins TRBV7-9 to TRBJ2-7, with 9 bases identical to TRBD2. CDR1 and CDR2 (germline): SEHNR, FQNEAQ (reference sequence). V lost 0 bases, J lost 3 bases, and 0 bases stayed unmatched. The CDR3 length is 14 residues. The CDR3 DNA reads TGTGCCAGCAGCTTAGCTAGCGGGGGCTACGAGCAGTACTTC. This codes for CASSLASGGYEQYF.

The chain uses TRBV29-1 and TRBJ2-1; D perhaps matches TRBD2 (7 bases). V was pared by 3 bases and J by 14 bases, with 20 bases between. The CDR3 has 13 residues. Germline V gene sequence: CDR1 SQVTM, CDR2 ANQGSEA. CDR3 residues: CSVDEGGTLVKFF. As DNA, the CDR3 is TGCAGCGTTGATGAGGGGGGGACCCTTGTAAAGTTCTTC.

This clonotype appeared a few times. The rearrangement links TRBV5-1 to TRBJ2-7, with unresolved D. V was pared by 1 base and J by 0 bases, with 11 bases between. Germline CDR1 is SGHRS and CDR2 is YFSETQ. The CDR3 sequence is 15 residues long. In DNA, the CDR3 is TGCGCCAGCAGCTTGACGGTTGCTAGCTCCTACGAGCAGTACTTC. It codes for CASSLTVASSYEQYF.

This clonotype was found a few times. The chain joins TRBV7-2 to TRBJ1-4, with D unclear. CDR3 length equals 17 residues. Germline CDR1 is SGHTA and CDR2 is FQGNSA. V was clipped by 6 bases and J by 0 bases, with 17 bases between them. This chain's CDR3 is CASSSEPIAATNEKLFF. CDR3 coding DNA: TGTGCCAGCAGTTCCGAGCCCATTGCGGCAACTAATGAAAAACTGTTTTTT.

This clonotype showed up just a few times. The chain couples TRBV20-1 to TRBJ2-7; the match to TRBD1 covers 8 bases. The CDR3 runs 12 residues. The germline gives CDR1 DFQATT, CDR2 SNEGSKA (reference sequence). The junction had 6 bases not matched to a gene; V was cut back by 5 bases and J by 6 bases. The DNA of the CDR3 is TGCAGTGCTGACGACAGGGGCCGCGAGCAGTACTTC. As protein: CSADDRGREQYF.

This chain joins TRBV6-2 or TRBV6-3 and TRBJ2-5; 7 nucleotides match TRBD2. Losses at the gene ends were 4 bases for V and 11 bases for J; bases not matched to a gene: 16. CDR3 size: 15 residues. Germline loops: CDR1 MNHEY, CDR2 SVGEGT. The CDR3 reads CASSSPTSKGSEQYF. The CDR3 DNA is TGTGCCAGCAGTTCCCCGACTAGCAAAGGGAGTGAGCAGTACTTC.

Comment on this clonotype: This may stem from a read error, because a much larger clone lies one nucleotide away. The J gene is TRBJ2-5, the V gene TRBV5-5; D might be TRBD1 or TRBD2, each matching 5 bases. The J call may be incorrect, as the DNA end agrees better with TRBJ2-1. The CDR3 totals 15 residues. From germline, CDR1 is SGHKS and CDR2 YYEKEE (reference sequence). The CDR3 nucleotides read TGTGCCAGCAGCGGTCCCGGGACCCTCCAAGAGACCCAGTTCTTC. This translates into CASSGPGTLQETQFF.

The CDR3 protein is CASSEARGGVQPQHF. CDR3 DNA: TGTGCCAGCAGTGAAGCGCGGGGGGGAGTTCAGCCCCAGCATTTT. The V call is TRBV2, the J call TRBJ1-5; D perhaps matches TRBD1 (5 bases). Germline-derived CDR1 and CDR2 are SNHLY and FYNNEI. The CDR3 consists of 15 residues. The V end lost 0 bases, the J end lost 6 bases, and 12 bases lay between the germline ends.

This clonotype has only a few counts. The V call is TRBV29-1, the J call TRBJ2-7; 7 nucleotides match TRBD1. The germline gives CDR1 SQVTM, CDR2 ANQGSEA. The CDR3 extends over 14 amino acids. V shed 4 bases, J shed 5 bases, and the junction held 11 bases outside the gene matches. CDR3 nucleotides: TGCAGCGTTGTGACAGGGAAGGGTATGAACGAGCAGTACTTC. This sequence encodes CSVVTGKGMNEQYF.

The V call is TRBV6-2 or TRBV6-3, the J call TRBJ2-1; D possibly matches TRBD1 or TRBD2 (5 bases each). The CDR3 is 13 residues long. V dropped 2 bases and J dropped 6 bases, with 8 bases sitting between them. Looked up from germline, CDR1 is MNHEY and CDR2 is SVGEGT. The DNA of the CDR3 is TGTGCCAGCAGTTACGGGGGTCCCAATGAGCAGTTCTTC. Its translation is CASSYGGPNEQFF.

This clonotype was seen only a few times. This rearrangement joins TRBV20-1 to TRBJ1-1; D is ambiguous. The CDR3 covers 13 residues. The V gene lost 6 bases and the J gene lost 0 bases, with 11 bases spanning the gap. Germline-derived CDR1 and CDR2 are DFQATT and SNEGSKA (reference sequence). This CDR3 reads CSAQTHMNTEAFF. The DNA of the CDR3 is TGCAGTGCGCAGACACACATGAACACTGAAGCTTTCTTT.

This clonotype has a handful of counts. The CDR3 loop is CSASRRDRGRNGYTF. In DNA form, the CDR3 reads TGCAGTGCTAGCCGCCGGGACAGGGGGCGAAATGGCTACACCTTC. J is TRBJ1-2 and V is TRBV20-1; TRBD1 matches at 12 bases. V was clipped by 3 bases and J by 6 bases; unmatched bases: 8. Germline CDR1 reads DFQATT; CDR2 reads SNEGSKA (reference sequence). The CDR3 is 15 amino acids.

In this sample, this clonotype turned up a few times. This chain links TRBV12-3 or TRBV12-4 with TRBJ1-1; TRBD1 is a possible D gene (6 bases). CDR3 length: 13 residues. The V and J ends lost 0 bases and 6 bases respectively, with 8 bases between them. The CDR3 reads CASSLAGGPEAFF. In nucleotides, the CDR3 is TGTGCCAGCAGTTTAGCAGGGGGTCCTGAAGCTTTCTTT.

The sample holds a few counts of this clonotype. It may be a read error: a sequence one base away is much more abundant. The chain employs TRBV7-2 and TRBJ2-7; D call uncertain. This CDR3 contains 13 residues. CDR1 and CDR2 from the germline V gene are SGHTA and FQGNSA. V lost 1 base to trimming and J lost 11 bases, with 15 bases between them. CDR3 sequence (DNA): TGTGCCAGCAGCTTAGGCCTCACCGCCGCCGAGTACTTC. Amino acid sequence: CASSLGLTAAEYF.

This clonotype was counted only a few times. The V gene is TRBV4-2, the J gene TRBJ1-1; D may be TRBD1 (6 bases). The CDR3 contains 15 residues. Germline V CDR1 and CDR2: LGHNA, YNFKEQ. Between the trimmed V and J ends, which lost 4 bases and 0 bases, there was a span of 12 bases. In nucleotides, the CDR3 is TGTGCCAGCAGCCGCCCGACAGGCATGAACACTGAAGCTTTCTTT. The encoded protein is CASSRPTGMNTEAFF.